Below are 3 T cell receptor beta chains sequenced from a single sample in a study of blood T cell repertoires in COVID-19. Profiling relied on immunoSEQ multiplex PCR, and the TCRdb table lists in-frame clones only, not all of them. This table has over 30,000 clones, 81% appearing once. Sequencing was carried out using peripheral blood. These receptors originate from a man at least 80 years old with active or convalescent COVID-19.

This chain uses TRBV7-9 with TRBJ1-4; D not resolved. V was cut by 5 bases and J by 4 bases, with 17 bases left in between. Germline V lookup: CDR1 SEHNR, CDR2 FQNEAQ (reference sequence). This CDR3 has 16 residues. The CDR3 spells CASSRQSGVDNEKLFF. CDR3 nucleotide sequence: TGTGCCAGCAGCAGACAAAGCGGGGTGGATAATGAAAAACTGTTTTTT. The full variable domain, with the rest looked up from reference TRBV7-9 and TRBJ1-4, is DTGVSQNPRHKITKRGQNVTFRCDPISEHNRLYWYRQTLGQGPEFLTYFQNEAQLEKSRLLSDRFSAERPKGSFSTLEIQRTEQGDSAMYLCASSRQSGVDNEKLFFGSGTQLSVL.

V and J are TRBV3-1 (or the pseudogene TRBV3-2) and TRBJ2-5, with a possible D match to TRBD2 (7 bases). V was trimmed by 3 bases and J by 5 bases, leaving 16 bases between them. Germline assignment: CDR1 LGHDT and CDR2 YNNKEL (reference sequence). The CDR3 spans 15 residues. CDR3 amino acids: CASSQGRGPLETQYF. The CDR3 DNA sequence: TGTGCCAGCAGCCAGGGGCGGGGGCCATTGGAGACCCAGTACTTC.

The chain uses TRBV15 and TRBJ2-1; 11 nucleotides agree with TRBD1. CDR1 is LNHNV and CDR2 is YYDKDF in the germline V gene (reference sequence). The length of the CDR3 is 16 residues. V shed 3 bases and J 3 bases; nucleotides not matched to a gene: 4. The CDR3 sequence is CATSRDRGRIYNEQFF. As DNA, the CDR3 is TGTGCCACCAGCAGGGACAGGGGGCGAATCTACAATGAGCAGTTCTTC. Looking up the rest from reference TRBV15 and TRBJ2-1 gives the full variable domain: DAMVIQNPRYQVTQFGKPVTLSCSQTLNHNVMYWYQQKSSQAPKLLFHYYDKDFNNEADTPDNFQSRRPNTSFCFLDIRSPGLGDTAMYLCATSRDRGRIYNEQFFGPGTRLTVL.